The T cell receptor (beta chain) under discussion was sequenced for a study of OX40 agonist ivuxolimab in advanced cancers. The overall study: As their treatment, patients were administered ivuxolimab, an agonistic anti-OX40 (CD134) antibody. The dose of intravenous ivuxolimab that patients received every 2 weeks ranged from 0.01 to 10 mg/kg.

The germline gives CDR1 LGHNA, CDR2 YSLEER. The CDR3 loop spans 18 amino acids. V lost 4 bases and J 4 bases, leaving 25 bases between the germline ends. Here immunoSEQ multiplex PCR was the method, and the copy in TCRdb shows in-frame clones only, minus some. This repertoire shows some 43,000 clones, around 87% found once; its top ten account for 15%. The chain is built from TRBV4-3 and TRBJ1-2, with unresolved D. The receptor comes from an adult with an advanced solid tumor such as melanoma, head and neck, liver or kidney cancer. The sample consisted of CD4+ or CD8+ T cells sorted from blood, taken in a trial of the OX40 agonist ivuxolimab. CDR3 DNA: TGCGCCAGCAGCCCCCTGCCTCCAGACTCAGGTTCCCCCTATGGCTACACCTTC. Translated, it gives CASSPLPPDSGSPYGYTF.